The T cell receptor beta chain described here comes from a study of T-cell reconstitution after alpha-beta-depleted transplantation in children. Germline trimming cut 5 bases from V and 5 bases from J; bases unmatched to any gene: 15. Germline V gives CDR1 SGHVS, CDR2 FQNEAQ. CDR3 size: 17 residues. Using unique molecular identifiers, the investigators prepared the TCRbeta library. From the PCR reads, TCRdb called clonotypes with MiXCR, one entry per CDR3 protein. The sample records 490,000 or so distinct CDR3 sequences, 12% being singletons. The sample consisted of PBMCs from the stem cell graft donor, taken from the stem cell graft. The TCR comes from a human donor who donated a stem cell graft to a child with combined immunodeficiency. This sequence joins TRBV7-8 and TRBJ2-5; 9 positions agree with TRBD2. The CDR3 protein is CASSPHRGSGRGETQYF. CDR3 coding DNA: TGTGCCAGCAGCCCTCACCGGGGTAGCGGGAGAGGGGAGACCCAGTACTTC.